These 3 T cell receptor beta chains were sequenced from one sample in a study of radiotherapy plus CTLA-4 blockade in lung cancer. Libraries were prepared by immunoSEQ multiplex PCR; TCRdb keeps only in-frame clonotypes and omits some of them. The sample gives about 77,000 clones, 70% to 85% of which show up once; 9.9% is in the top ten. Sample: peripheral blood, taken from a patient treated with radiotherapy plus ipilimumab. These receptors all stem from a human donor with non-small cell lung cancer whose response to radiotherapy plus ipilimumab could not be evaluated.

The rearrangement joins TRBV27 to TRBJ2-7, with a possible D match to TRBD2 (5 bases). Trimming left V 1 base short and J 2 bases short, with 9 bases between. This CDR3 is built from 14 residues. The V gene's germline CDR1 is MNHEY and CDR2 SMNVEV (reference sequence). CDR3 loop: CASSLYGGPYEQYF. As DNA, the CDR3 is TGTGCCAGCAGTTTATACGGAGGCCCCTACGAGCAGTACTTC.

This clone was counted a single time. The chain carries TRBV4-3 and TRBJ1-2, with D unclear. In germline, CDR1 is LGHNA, CDR2 YSLEER. There are 14 residues in the CDR3. V lost 0 bases and J 5 bases, leaving 10 bases between the germline ends. In DNA form, the CDR3 reads TGCGCCAGCAGCCAAGATCAAACAGTGTATGGCTACACCTTC. It encodes CASSQDQTVYGYTF.

This clone turned up a few times. CDR3 amino acids: CASSPFRGQSTDTQYF. CDR3 bases: TGTGCCAGCAGCCCATTTCGCGGGCAAAGCACAGATACGCAGTATTTT. The chain recombines TRBV9 with TRBJ2-3, with D perhaps matching TRBD2 (5 bases). CDR3 length: 16 amino acids. V lost 4 bases and J 0 bases, leaving 15 bases between the germline ends. Germline V gene data show CDR1 as SGDLS and CDR2 as YYNGEE.